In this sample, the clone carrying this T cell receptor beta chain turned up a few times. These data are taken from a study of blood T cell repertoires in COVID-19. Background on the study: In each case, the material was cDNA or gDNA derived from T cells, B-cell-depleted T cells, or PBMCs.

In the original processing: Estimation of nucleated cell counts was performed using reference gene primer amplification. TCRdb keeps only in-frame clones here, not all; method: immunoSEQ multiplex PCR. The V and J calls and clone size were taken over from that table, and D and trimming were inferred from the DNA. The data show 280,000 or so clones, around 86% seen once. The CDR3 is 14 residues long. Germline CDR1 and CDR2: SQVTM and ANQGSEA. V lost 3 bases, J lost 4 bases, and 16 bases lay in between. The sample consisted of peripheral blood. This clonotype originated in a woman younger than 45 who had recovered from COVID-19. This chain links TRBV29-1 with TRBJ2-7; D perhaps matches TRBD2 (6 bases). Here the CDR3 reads CSVEYPGRGYEQYF. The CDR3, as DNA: TGCAGCGTTGAGTATCCAGGGCGGGGTTACGAGCAGTACTTC.